These 32 T cell receptor beta chains came from one sample sequenced in a study of blood T cell repertoires in COVID-19. Profiled with immunoSEQ multiplex PCR; TCRdb holds only in-frame clones, not every one. Of 140,000 to 150,000 clones in the sample, 70% to 90% were seen once. Material for sequencing was peripheral blood. Receptors originate from a man between 65 and 85 years old with acute or convalescent COVID-19.

The chain recombines TRBV30 with TRBJ1-2; 12 bases are shared with TRBD1. Per the germline V gene, CDR1 is GTSNPN and CDR2 is SVGIG (reference sequence). This CDR3 has 13 amino acids. The J segment lost 4 bases and the V segment lost 8 bases, leaving 5 bases of the junction unmatched. The CDR3 region has the DNA TGTGCCGGGACAGGGGGCTTCGGCTATGGCTACACCTTC. It encodes CAGTGGFGYGYTF.

This clone was recorded a few times. The chain joins TRBV7-5 to TRBJ1-5; the table assigns TRBD1, which was not confirmed against the DNA. TRBV7-5 is an annotated pseudogene. This CDR3 contains 14 residues. CDR3 sequence reads: CVRSVTGSNQPQHF. The CDR3 DNA sequence: TGTGTCAGAAGCGTTACAGGGAGCAATCAGCCCCAGCATTTT.

The J gene is TRBJ2-1, the V gene TRBV7-9, with TRBD2 as a possible D gene (5 bases). This CDR3 comprises 16 residues. Trimming pared 1 base from V and 5 bases from J, leaving 15 bases between. Germline assignment: CDR1 SEHNR and CDR2 FQNEAQ (reference sequence). CDR3 protein: CASSLGSGLRNNEQFF. CDR3 nucleotides: TGTGCCAGCAGCTTAGGGAGCGGTTTAAGAAACAATGAGCAGTTCTTC.

The rearrangement links TRBV7-3 to TRBJ1-1; D is possibly TRBD1 (5 bases). This CDR3 comprises 14 residues. Trimming took off 1 base at V and 0 bases at J, with 6 bases between the two ends. Germline V gene lookup returns CDR1 SGHTA and CDR2 FQGTGA. CDR3 sequence reads: CASSLKGMNTEAFF. The CDR3 bases are TGTGCCAGCAGCTTAAAGGGGATGAACACTGAAGCTTTCTTT.

The rearrangement links TRBV28 to TRBJ1-5, with 8 positions matching TRBD1. Germline values: CDR1 MDHEN, CDR2 SYDVKM. The CDR3 spans 14 residues. With 5 bases clipped from V and 7 bases from J, the junction kept 7 bases outside the gene matches. CDR3 coding DNA: TGTGCCAGCAGTGCCGGACAGGGTGGGCAGCCCCAGCATTTT. Its translation: CASSAGQGGQPQHF.

The chain employs TRBV10-3 and TRBJ1-1, with 7 bases that match TRBD1. The CDR3 contains 14 residues. CDR1 is ENHRY and CDR2 is SYGVKD in the germline V gene. The trim removed 10 bases at V and 5 bases at J, leaving 13 bases unmatched. The CDR3 sequence: CATQLTGVRTEAFF. In nucleotides, the CDR3 is TGTGCCACTCAGCTTACAGGGGTGAGGACTGAAGCTTTCTTT.

The chain joins TRBV25-1 to TRBJ2-7; 12 nucleotides agree with TRBD1. Trimming cost V 3 bases and J 5 bases; bases outside gene matches: 8. The CDR3 length is 16 residues. In germline, CDR1 is MGHDK, CDR2 SYGVNS. CDR3 DNA: TGTGCCAGCAGTGACCCTCTCGGGACAGGGGGCCACGAGCAGTACTTC. Its translation: CASSDPLGTGGHEQYF.

This chain links TRBV4-1 with TRBJ1-2, with 9 positions matching TRBD1. Germline CDR1 and CDR2: MGHRA and YSYEKL. The CDR3 has 18 residues. V dropped 1 base and J dropped 7; count of bases not matched to a gene: 16. The CDR3 DNA follows: TGCGCCAGCAGCCAAGGGCGGGGGACAGGGTCGATTCGTAGTGGCTACACCTTC. Translating it yields CASSQGRGTGSIRSGYTF.

V is TRBV19 and J is TRBJ2-7; 8 bases match TRBD1. The J segment lost 7 bases and the V segment lost 2 bases, leaving 10 bases of the junction unmatched. CDR1 is LNHDA and CDR2 is SQIVND in the germline V gene (reference sequence). The CDR3 sequence is 15 residues long. The DNA for the CDR3 is TGTGCCAGTAGTATACCAGGACAGGGTTTAGAAGAGCAGTACTTC. It yields the protein CASSIPGQGLEEQYF. Variable domain in full (rest from reference TRBV19 and TRBJ2-7): DGGITQSPKYLFRKEGQNVTLSCEQNLNHDAMYWYRQDPGQGLRLIYYSQIVNDFQKGDIAEGYSVSREKKESFPLTVTSAQKNPTAFYLCASSIPGQGLEEQYFGPGTRLTVT.

The V call is TRBV3-1 (or the pseudogene TRBV3-2), the J call TRBJ2-7; 11 bases are a match to TRBD2. Germline trimming cut 2 bases from V and 2 bases from J; bases unmatched to any gene: 5. This CDR3 region has 16 residues. Germline V CDR1 and CDR2: LGHDT, YNNKEL (reference sequence). The chain's CDR3 is CASSQKVAGGPYEQYF. CDR3 DNA sequence: TGTGCCAGCAGCCAAAAGGTAGCGGGAGGGCCCTACGAGCAGTACTTC.

The table lists this clone with a count of one. The rearrangement uses TRBV19 and TRBJ2-2; 8 bases are shared with TRBD1. The germline V gene encodes CDR1 LNHDA and CDR2 SQIVND (reference sequence). The CDR3 sequence is 14 residues long. V lost 3 bases to trimming and J lost 6 bases; unmatched junction nucleotides: 3. This chain's CDR3 is CASSISGGPGELFF. CDR3 bases: TGTGCCAGTAGTATCTCAGGGGGCCCCGGGGAGCTGTTTTTT. The full variable domain, completed using reference TRBV19 and TRBJ2-2, is DGGITQSPKYLFRKEGQNVTLSCEQNLNHDAMYWYRQDPGQGLRLIYYSQIVNDFQKGDIAEGYSVSREKKESFPLTVTSAQKNPTAFYLCASSISGGPGELFFGEGSRLTVL.

Only a few counts were recorded for this clone. The chain has TRBV28 and TRBJ1-5, with D unclear. The germline V and J ends were trimmed by 7 bases and 5 bases, with 9 bases remaining between them. The CDR3 loop spans 12 amino acids. CDR1 MDHEN and CDR2 SYDVKM come from the germline V gene. Written as DNA, the CDR3 is TGTGCCAGCACCTGGGCGCATCAGCCCCAGCATTTT. This encodes CASTWAHQPQHF. Full variable domain (missing parts from reference TRBV28 and TRBJ1-5): DVKVTQSSRYLVKRTGEKVFLECVQDMDHENMFWYRQDPGLGLRLIYFSYDVKMKEKGDIPEGYSVSREKKERFSLILESASTNQTSMYLCASTWAHQPQHFGDGTRLSIL.

V gene TRBV30 combines with J gene TRBJ1-3; no clear D gene. Germline V gives CDR1 GTSNPN, CDR2 SVGIG (reference sequence). This CDR3 has 14 residues. V was shortened by 0 bases and J by 2 bases, with 8 bases between the two germline ends. The CDR3, as DNA: TGTGCCTGGAGTGTTAAACAGACTGGAAACACCATATATTTT. Its translation is CAWSVKQTGNTIYF.

The rearrangement uses TRBV2 and TRBJ1-1, with 9 bases that match TRBD1. Trimming removed 5 bases from V and 5 bases from J; junction bases left unmatched: 3. This CDR3 comprises 13 residues. Germline V CDR1 and CDR2: SNHLY, FYNNEI. The CDR3 here is CASSRDRATEAFF. CDR3 coding DNA: TGTGCCAGCAGTCGGGACAGGGCAACTGAAGCTTTCTTT.

The CDR3 region is CAWSVSQNTEAFF. DNA for the CDR3: TGTGCCTGGAGTGTATCACAGAACACTGAAGCTTTCTTT. V gene TRBV30 combines with J gene TRBJ1-1; unclear D gene. Trimming left V 0 bases short and J 1 base short, with 6 bases between. The CDR3 is made up of 13 amino acids. From germline, CDR1 is GTSNPN and CDR2 SVGIG (reference sequence).

This clone was seen a few times. V and J are TRBV10-3 and TRBJ1-5, with 7 bases matching TRBD1. CDR3 size: 17 residues. Germline V lookup: CDR1 ENHRY, CDR2 SYGVKD. J lost 1 base, V lost 6 bases, and 12 bases had no gene match. The CDR3 reads CAISISLPGQSNQPQHF. In DNA, the CDR3 is TGTGCCATCAGCATCTCTCTACCGGGACAGAGCAATCAGCCCCAGCATTTT.

V is TRBV5-8 and J is TRBJ1-5, with D possibly being TRBD1 (5 bases). With 4 bases removed from V and 6 bases from J, the gap between germline ends came to 14 bases. There are 14 residues in the CDR3. Germline V gene lookup returns CDR1 SGHTS and CDR2 YDEGEE. The CDR3 DNA reads as TGTGCCAGCAGCCTAAGGGGATTGGGTCAGCCCCAGCATTTT. Protein sequence: CASSLRGLGQPQHF.

The chain carries TRBV24-1 and TRBJ1-5; D remains unclear. V lost 2 bases and J 4 bases, leaving 8 bases between the germline ends. The V gene's germline CDR1 is KGHDR and CDR2 SFDVKD. The CDR3 runs 14 residues. The CDR3 bases are TGTGCCACCAGTGATTGGGGAGGGAATCAGCCCCAGCATTTT. Translation: CATSDWGGNQPQHF.

The chain carries TRBV6-6 and TRBJ2-5; tentative D call: TRBD2 (5 bases). The ends were cut back, 6 bases at V and 5 bases at J, with 10 bases in the middle. Germline-derived CDR1 and CDR2 are MNHNY and SVGAGI (reference sequence). The CDR3 has 12 amino acids. CDR3 in amino acids: CASRREEETQYF. The CDR3 DNA sequence: TGTGCCAGCAGACGGGAAGAGGAGACCCAGTACTTC.

A few counts support this clone. The rearrangement joins TRBV19 to TRBJ1-5; D perhaps matches TRBD1 (5 bases). V lost 9 bases and J lost 0, with 12 bases in between. In germline, CDR1 is LNHDA, CDR2 SQIVND (reference sequence). The CDR3 spans 14 residues. CDR3 in amino acids: CASTDRNSNQPQHF. The DNA for the CDR3 is TGTGCCAGCACAGACAGAAATAGCAATCAGCCCCAGCATTTT.

The chain uses TRBV7-3 and TRBJ2-2; 9 bases align to TRBD1. This CDR3 is 16 amino acids long. CDR1 is SGHTA and CDR2 is FQGTGA in the germline V gene. Trimming at V came to 5 bases and at J to 4 bases, leaving 8 bases not matched to a gene. The CDR3 loop reads CASSPTGGLSTGELFF. CDR3 DNA sequence: TGTGCCAGCAGCCCCACAGGGGGCTTGAGCACCGGGGAGCTGTTTTTT.

The gene calls are TRBV5-1 and TRBJ1-1; D possibly corresponds to TRBD1 (6 bases). The CDR3 totals 13 residues. V was clipped by 5 bases and J by 1 base, with 9 bases between them. Germline CDR1 and CDR2: SGHRS and YFSETQ. The CDR3 DNA is TGCGCCAGCAGACAACAGGGGAACACTGAAGCTTTCTTT. Translated, it gives CASRQQGNTEAFF.

In its sample, this clone was seen once. The rearrangement joins TRBV5-1 to TRBJ1-6, with 8 bases lining up with TRBD1. From germline, CDR1 is SGHRS and CDR2 YFSETQ. CDR3 size: 14 residues. With 5 bases clipped from V and 7 bases from J, the junction kept 5 bases outside the gene matches. The CDR3 coding sequence is TGCGCCAGCAGGCAGGGACAGGACAATTCACCCCTCCACTTT. Protein: CASRQGQDNSPLHF.

The chain links TRBV3-1 (or the pseudogene TRBV3-2) to TRBJ2-1; D is possibly TRBD2 (5 bases). The CDR3 sequence is 14 residues long. V lost 4 bases and J lost 2, with 9 bases in between. Germline V lookup: CDR1 LGHDT, CDR2 YNNKEL (reference sequence). The CDR3 reads CASSLRETYNEQFF. The CDR3 DNA reads TGTGCCAGCAGCCTCCGGGAAACCTACAATGAGCAGTTCTTC.

This clone was counted once. V is TRBV28 and J is TRBJ2-3, with a tentative D call TRBD2 (6 bases). Looked up from germline, CDR1 is MDHEN and CDR2 is SYDVKM. The CDR3 consists of 14 residues. V lost 7 bases, J lost 0 bases, and 11 bases lay in between. DNA for the CDR3: TGTGCCAGCAAGTTTGGGGGGAGCACAGATACGCAGTATTTT. As protein: CASKFGGSTDTQYF.

This clone was observed a handful of times. The chain carries TRBV3-1 (or the pseudogene TRBV3-2) and TRBJ1-5; 8 nucleotides align to TRBD1. Unmatched junction bases numbered 5, after V lost 4 bases and J lost 6 bases. CDR1 is LGHDT and CDR2 is YNNKEL in the germline V gene (reference sequence). This CDR3 is built from 14 residues. This CDR3 is CASSPNQGAQPQHF. DNA of the CDR3: TGTGCCAGCAGCCCCAACCAGGGGGCTCAGCCCCAGCATTTT.

V is TRBV28 and J is TRBJ1-1; tentatively, D is TRBD1 (5 bases). The CDR3 contains 14 residues. The V and J ends lost 3 bases and 7 bases respectively, with 15 bases between them. CDR1 MDHEN and CDR2 SYDVKM come from the germline V gene. In DNA, the CDR3 is TGTGCCAGCAGTTTTGTGGGCCAGGACATTGAAGCTTTCTTT. Protein: CASSFVGQDIEAFF.

This chain connects TRBV3-1 (or the pseudogene TRBV3-2) to TRBJ1-2; no clear D gene. In germline, CDR1 is LGHDT, CDR2 YNNKEL (reference sequence). Trimming removed 2 bases from V and 6 bases from J, with 7 bases in between. The CDR3 is 12 residues long. The chain's CDR3 is CASSQQSDGYTF. CDR3 DNA sequence: TGTGCCAGCAGCCAACAGTCTGATGGCTACACCTTC.

The chain is built from TRBV29-1 and TRBJ1-2; possibly TRBD1 for D (5 bases). Trimming pared 3 bases from V and 7 bases from J, leaving 18 bases between. The CDR3 runs to 14 residues. Germline CDR1 reads SQVTM; CDR2 reads ANQGSEA. This chain's CDR3 is CSVESRGMAGGYTF. CDR3 in DNA: TGCAGCGTTGAGTCCCGGGGGATGGCGGGTGGCTACACCTTC.

This clone was counted only a few times. The chain links TRBV30 to TRBJ1-5; TRBD1 matches 7 bases. Germline V gene data show CDR1 as GTSNPN and CDR2 as SVGIG (reference sequence). Trimming took 2 bases from V and 7 from J; bases not matched to a gene: 5. CDR3 length equals 13 residues. This CDR3 reads CAWSPSRGQPQHF. The CDR3 DNA follows: TGTGCCTGGAGTCCAAGCAGGGGGCAGCCCCAGCATTTT.

The chain is built from TRBV5-1 and TRBJ2-2; D remains unclear. V was shortened by 4 bases and J by 0 bases, with 10 bases between the two germline ends. Per the germline V gene, CDR1 is SGHRS and CDR2 is YFSETQ. The CDR3 runs to 15 residues. DNA of the CDR3: TGCGCCAGCAGCCCCAGGCAGGCGAACACCGGGGAGCTGTTTTTT. Amino acid sequence: CASSPRQANTGELFF.

The CDR3 reads CAISEAGTGFYEQYF. The CDR3 DNA reads TGTGCCATCAGTGAGGCCGGGACAGGGTTTTACGAGCAGTACTTC. This chain uses TRBV10-3 with TRBJ2-7, with TRBD1 matching over 9 bases. The CDR3 contains 15 residues. The junction had 6 bases not matched to a gene; V was cut back by 2 bases and J by 4 bases. CDR1 and CDR2 (germline): ENHRY, SYGVKD.